This entry lists 27 T cell receptor beta chains sequenced from one sample in a study of blood T cell repertoires in COVID-19. Clones were read by immunoSEQ multiplex PCR, and TCRdb kept only the in-frame ones, dropping some. The sample has 270,000 or so clones, 81% seen once. The sequenced sample consisted of peripheral blood. The source is a woman aged 55-75 years with active or convalescent COVID-19.

This chain uses TRBV6-5 with TRBJ2-1, with TRBD2 identical over 8 bases. Germline CDR1 MNHEY, CDR2 SVGAGI. The CDR3 is 13 amino acids. The V gene end was trimmed by 2 bases and the J gene end by 10 bases; junction bases not matched to a gene: 4. The CDR3 DNA is TGTGCCAGCAGTTACGGCGAGCGGGGGGAGCAGTTCTTC. It yields the protein CASSYGERGEQFF.

The chain carries TRBV13 and TRBJ2-1; 7 positions agree with TRBD2. V was clipped by 5 bases and J by 9 bases; unmatched bases: 10. In germline, CDR1 is PRHDT, CDR2 FYEKMQ (reference sequence). The CDR3 is made up of 14 amino acids. The CDR3 nucleotides are TGTGCCAGCAGCAGGGCTAGCGGAAGGGGTGAGCAGTTCTTC. This sequence encodes CASSRASGRGEQFF.

CDR3: CASIIMGLPQETQYF. CDR3 sequence (DNA): TGTGCCAGCATTATTATGGGACTACCCCAAGAGACCCAGTACTTC. V usage is TRBV13 and J usage is TRBJ2-5; 7 nucleotides align to TRBD2. Germline values: CDR1 PRHDT, CDR2 FYEKMQ (reference sequence). The CDR3 has 15 amino acids. The ends lost 7 bases at V and 1 base at J; junction bases unmatched: 9.

The J gene is TRBJ2-5, the V gene TRBV9; 7 nucleotides agree with TRBD1. The germline gives CDR1 SGDLS, CDR2 YYNGEE. This CDR3 has 14 residues. V lost 3 bases, J lost 2 bases, and 4 bases stayed unmatched. The CDR3 DNA reads TGTGCCAGCAGCGCCCGGACAGGTCAAGAGACCCAGTACTTC. This encodes CASSARTGQETQYF.

The J gene is TRBJ1-1, the V gene TRBV10-3; weak D call: TRBD1 (5 bases). The CDR3 has 14 amino acids. Germline-derived CDR1 and CDR2 are ENHRY and SYGVKD. Trimming stripped 7 bases from V and 0 bases from J, with 12 bases between. The CDR3 here is CAITRGSMNTEAFF. The CDR3 DNA sequence: TGTGCCATCACTCGGGGGTCCATGAACACTGAAGCTTTCTTT.

The chain uses TRBV6-2 or TRBV6-3 and TRBJ1-2, with D uncertain. This CDR3 contains 12 residues. V lost 2 bases and J 2 bases, leaving 3 bases between the germline ends. The germline CDR1 and CDR2 sequences are MNHEY and SVGEGT. CDR3 DNA sequence: TGTGCCAGCAGTTACCGGAACTATGGCTACACCTTC. Protein product: CASSYRNYGYTF.

V gene TRBV6-4 combines with J gene TRBJ1-2, with 8 positions matching TRBD1. Germline assignment: CDR1 MRHNA and CDR2 SNTAGT. V was clipped by 6 bases and J by 5 bases; unmatched bases: 5. The CDR3 consists of 13 residues. The CDR3 sequence: CASRPGQEYGYTF. CDR3 nucleotides: TGTGCCAGCAGGCCGGGACAGGAGTATGGCTACACCTTC.

V gene TRBV28 combines with J gene TRBJ1-6; D remains unclear. The germline gives CDR1 MDHEN, CDR2 SYDVKM. V was clipped by 3 bases and J by 8 bases, with 11 bases between them. This CDR3 is built from 14 residues. The CDR3 nucleotides read TGTGCCAGCAGTTTTGGAGTCATTGATTCACCCCTCCACTTT. Translated, it gives CASSFGVIDSPLHF.

This chain connects TRBV29-1 to TRBJ2-1; TRBD1 matches at 7 bases. V was clipped by 3 bases and J by 6 bases; unmatched bases: 2. CDR3 length equals 12 residues. Germline V lookup: CDR1 SQVTM, CDR2 ANQGSEA. CDR3 DNA: TGCAGCGTTGACAAGGGGGCCAATGAGCAGTTCTTC. Residues: CSVDKGANEQFF.

The chain has TRBV5-1 and TRBJ2-7; 8 positions agree with TRBD1. V trimming: 8 bases; J trimming: 7 bases; junction bases outside the gene matches: 20. This CDR3 spans 16 amino acids. The germline CDR1 and CDR2 sequences are SGHRS and YFSETQ. The CDR3 nucleotides read TGCGCCAGTCAGACTTCAGGGGGCATCATAAAAGAGGAGCAGTACTTC. The encoded protein is CASQTSGGIIKEEQYF.

The rearrangement links TRBV4-3 to TRBJ2-7, with D hard to call. Germline CDR1 and CDR2: LGHNA and YSLEER. V was clipped by 4 bases and J by 0 bases, with 7 bases between them. The CDR3 consists of 13 residues. In DNA form, the CDR3 reads TGCGCCAGCAGCCGAGCCCGCTCCTACGAGCAGTACTTC. It translates to CASSRARSYEQYF.

This clone was found a few times. V and J are TRBV2 and TRBJ1-4; D not certain. This CDR3 is built from 13 residues. Germline assignment: CDR1 SNHLY and CDR2 FYNNEI. The CDR3 sequence: CATVGLTNEKLFF. In DNA form, the CDR3 reads TGTGCAACCGTCGGACTGACTAATGAAAAACTGTTTTTT.

The rearrangement links TRBV18 to TRBJ2-2; TRBD1 matches 8 bases. V shed 3 bases, J shed 3 bases, and the junction held 6 bases outside the gene matches. CDR3 length equals 16 residues. Germline-derived CDR1 and CDR2 are KGHSH and LQKENI. This CDR3 reads CASSPPTGADTGELFF. The CDR3 DNA reads as TGTGCCAGCTCACCCCCGACAGGGGCGGACACCGGGGAGCTGTTTTTT. Combining the CDR3 with reference TRBV18 and TRBJ2-2 gives the whole variable domain NAGVMQNPRHLVRRRGQEARLRCSPMKGHSHVYWYRQLPEEGLKFMVYLQKENIIDESGMPKERFSAEFPKEGPSILRIQQVVRGDSAAYFCASSPPTGADTGELFFGEGSRLTVL.

This chain connects TRBV27 to TRBJ2-7; 11 bases are a match to TRBD2. This CDR3 contains 17 residues. Germline CDR1 MNHEY, CDR2 SMNVEV (reference sequence). Germline trimming cut 8 bases from V and 0 bases from J; bases unmatched to any gene: 12. The CDR3 nucleotides read TGTGCCAGCGGCGATCCGGGACTAGCGGCTGTCTCCTACGAGCAGTACTTC. Its protein is CASGDPGLAAVSYEQYF.

The chain couples TRBV29-1 to TRBJ1-2; 7 nucleotides agree with TRBD1. The CDR3 is 13 residues long. V trimming: 7 bases; J trimming: 6 bases; junction bases outside the gene matches: 11. Germline values: CDR1 SQVTM, CDR2 ANQGSEA. The CDR3 protein is CSAEGDREDGYTF. CDR3 DNA sequence: TGCAGCGCCGAAGGAGACAGGGAGGATGGCTACACCTTC.

This clone has a single count. V gene TRBV7-8 combines with J gene TRBJ2-3; 9 positions agree with TRBD1. The CDR3 sequence is 15 residues long. The germline V gene has CDR1 SGHVS and CDR2 FQNEAQ. V lost 5 bases and J lost 1; bases outside the gene matches: 4. CDR3 amino acids: CASSIRTGGTDTQYF. The CDR3 DNA sequence: TGTGCCAGCAGCATCCGGACAGGGGGCACAGATACGCAGTATTTT. The variable domain in full, completed from reference TRBV7-8 and TRBJ2-3, reads GAGVSQSPRYKVAKRGQDVALRCDPISGHVSLFWYQQALGQGPEFLTYFQNEAQLDKSGLPSDRFFAERPEGSVSTLKIQRTQQEDSAVYLCASSIRTGGTDTQYFGPGTRLTVL.

This chain connects TRBV2 to TRBJ2-1, with D tentatively TRBD1 (6 bases). V was pared by 3 bases and J by 2 bases, with 14 bases between. This CDR3 comprises 16 residues. From germline, CDR1 is SNHLY and CDR2 FYNNEI. The chain's CDR3 is CASSEVGTITYNEQFF. The CDR3 bases are TGTGCCAGCAGTGAGGTCGGGACAATAACCTACAATGAGCAGTTCTTC.

V usage is TRBV6-1 and J usage is TRBJ1-1; unclear D gene. Trimming took off 2 bases at V and 5 bases at J, with 12 bases between the two ends. Germline CDR1 is MNHNS and CDR2 is SASEGT. There are 14 residues in the CDR3. The CDR3 DNA sequence: TGTGCCAGCAGTGAAACCCGGGGTAGTACTGAAGCTTTCTTT. It codes for CASSETRGSTEAFF.

The V gene is TRBV3-1 (or the pseudogene TRBV3-2), the J gene TRBJ1-1, with 9 bases aligning to TRBD1. The V gene end was trimmed by 4 bases and the J gene end by 5 bases; junction bases not matched to a gene: 11. This CDR3 region has 16 residues. Germline-derived CDR1 and CDR2 are LGHDT and YNNKEL (reference sequence). In DNA, the CDR3 is TGTGCCAGCAGCCTAGGACAGGGGCTCGGGAAAACTGAAGCTTTCTTT. This codes for CASSLGQGLGKTEAFF.

The rearrangement uses TRBV5-1 and TRBJ2-3, with TRBD2 as a possible D gene (6 bases). Trimming took 0 bases from V and 6 from J, leaving 17 bases between them. Germline V gene sequence: CDR1 SGHRS, CDR2 YFSETQ. The CDR3 contains 16 residues. The CDR3 region is CASSLVRSAGRDTQYF. The DNA of the CDR3 is TGCGCCAGCAGCTTGGTCCGCAGTGCGGGGCGGGATACGCAGTATTTT.

J is TRBJ2-7 and V is TRBV25-1; 7 bases map to TRBD2. The V segment lost 6 bases and the J segment 1 base; nucleotides outside the gene matches: 9. Germline V gene sequence: CDR1 MGHDK, CDR2 SYGVNS. The CDR3 spans 15 residues. DNA for the CDR3: TGTGCCAGCAGGGGAGTGATGGGGGGGTCCTACGAGCAGTACTTC. This translates into CASRGVMGGSYEQYF.

This clone has a handful of counts. This chain uses TRBV15 with TRBJ1-1; possible D gene TRBD1, 5 bases. The germline CDR1 and CDR2 sequences are LNHNV and YYDKDF (reference sequence). The germline V and J ends were trimmed by 9 bases and 0 bases, with 23 bases remaining between them. The CDR3 length is 17 residues. CDR3 region: CATRYFGGFPVNTEAFF. CDR3 nucleotides: TGTGCCACAAGGTATTTTGGGGGGTTCCCCGTGAACACTGAAGCTTTCTTT.

The rearrangement links TRBV7-9 to TRBJ1-4, with 9 bases identical to TRBD1. The germline V gene encodes CDR1 SEHNR and CDR2 FQNEAQ (reference sequence). With 4 bases clipped from V and 7 bases from J, the junction kept 4 bases outside the gene matches. The CDR3 consists of 14 residues. CDR3 DNA: TGTGCCAGCAGCTCCGGGACAGGGCTTGAAAAACTGTTTTTT. It encodes CASSSGTGLEKLFF.

CDR3: CASSWTGGTEAFF. The CDR3 nucleotides are TGTGCCAGCAGCTGGACAGGGGGCACTGAAGCTTTCTTT. The V call is TRBV5-4, the J call TRBJ1-1; 10 nucleotides agree with TRBD1. The CDR3 runs to 13 residues. V shed 3 bases and J 4 bases; nucleotides not matched to a gene: 0. Per germline, CDR1 SGHNT and CDR2 YYREEE (reference sequence).

J is TRBJ2-7 and V is TRBV12-5; 9 nucleotides match TRBD2. The V gene end was trimmed by 1 base and the J gene end by 3 bases; junction bases not matched to a gene: 7. This CDR3 has 16 amino acids. Germline V lookup: CDR1 LGHNT, CDR2 FRNRAP. CDR3 sequence reads: CASGLGLLAGFYEQYF. The CDR3, as DNA: TGTGCTAGTGGTTTGGGCCTTCTAGCGGGGTTCTACGAGCAGTACTTC.

The chain combines TRBV7-3 with TRBJ2-1, with TRBD2 identical over 15 bases. V lost 4 bases and J lost 3; bases outside the gene matches: 7. This CDR3 has 18 residues. Germline V gene sequence: CDR1 SGHTA, CDR2 FQGTGA. The CDR3, as DNA: TGTGCCAGCAGCTACTTGGGACTAGCGGGGGGCCTCTACAATGAGCAGTTCTTC. This encodes CASSYLGLAGGLYNEQFF.

CDR3 sequence reads: CASSAPLTGPHGDTGELFF. The DNA for the CDR3 is TGTGCCAGCAGCGCGCCCCTGACAGGCCCCCACGGTGACACCGGGGAGCTGTTTTTT. The V gene is TRBV9, the J gene TRBJ2-2; D is perhaps TRBD1 (6 bases). CDR1 and CDR2 (germline): SGDLS, YYNGEE. The CDR3 extends over 19 amino acids. Trimming removed 3 bases at V and 3 bases at J, with 24 bases between.